The 14 T cell receptor beta chains in this list originate from one sample, sequenced in a study of technical replicates of blood from four donors. Assay: immunoSEQ multiplex PCR; the TCRdb copy retains only in-frame clones and omits some. The sample includes about 73,000 clones, 90% to 95% seen only once; the top ten take under 5.5%. Sequenced input: PBMCs. The receptors were gathered from a human donor in good health. Some clones in this sample may be carry-over from other donors' samples.

This rearrangement joins TRBV7-2 to TRBJ2-3; TRBD2 agrees at 11 bases. Trimming at V came to 5 bases and at J to 1 base, leaving 2 bases not matched to a gene. Germline V gives CDR1 SGHTA, CDR2 FQGNSA. This CDR3 spans 15 amino acids. CDR3 nucleotide sequence: TGTGCCAGCAGCCTTAGCGGGAGGGGCACAGATACGCAGTATTTT. Amino acid sequence: CASSLSGRGTDTQYF.

DNA for the CDR3: TGTGCCAGCAGCCCCGGGGGAGGGCCGGATACGCAGTATTTT. Translated, it gives CASSPGGGPDTQYF. V is TRBV9 and J is TRBJ2-3; TRBD2 agrees at 7 bases. The junction had 8 bases not matched to a gene; V was cut back by 4 bases and J by 6 bases. CDR3 length equals 14 residues. CDR1 and CDR2 from the germline V gene are SGDLS and YYNGEE.

This clone came up once. This rearrangement joins TRBV7-3 to TRBJ2-5, with 12 nucleotides matching TRBD2. CDR3 size: 14 residues. From germline, CDR1 is SGHTA and CDR2 FQGTGA. V dropped 5 bases and J dropped 5; count of bases not matched to a gene: 3. The chain's CDR3 is CASSPTSGGETQYF. The DNA for the CDR3 is TGTGCCAGCAGCCCGACTAGCGGGGGTGAGACCCAGTACTTC.

This chain uses TRBV5-6 with TRBJ1-5; no definite D call. From germline, CDR1 is SGHDT and CDR2 YYEEEE. The CDR3 is 12 amino acids. V was trimmed by 0 bases and J by 6 bases, leaving 4 bases between them. The CDR3 bases are TGTGCCAGCAGCTTGGCGGGTCAGCCCCAGCATTTT. Translating it yields CASSLAGQPQHF.

The chain uses TRBV7-2 and TRBJ2-1; the D is unclear. CDR1 and CDR2 from the germline V gene are SGHTA and FQGNSA. Between the trimmed V and J ends, which lost 2 bases and 5 bases, there was a span of 4 bases. The CDR3 spans 12 residues. CDR3: CASSLTHNEQFF. The CDR3 DNA is TGTGCCAGCAGCTTAACACACAATGAGCAGTTCTTC.

This chain joins TRBV2 and TRBJ2-5; 7 positions agree with TRBD1. The CDR3 extends over 18 amino acids. CDR1 is SNHLY and CDR2 is FYNNEI in the germline V gene. Trimming at V came to 3 bases and at J to 4 bases, leaving 17 bases not matched to a gene. CDR3 nucleotides: TGTGCCAGCAGTGATAGACAGGGCCGCCTTGTTTCCGGAGAGACCCAGTACTTC. Translating gives CASSDRQGRLVSGETQYF.

The rearrangement links TRBV10-2 to TRBJ2-5, with 8 nucleotides matching TRBD2. The CDR3 runs to 14 residues. V lost 6 bases, J lost 5 bases, and 8 bases stayed unmatched. Germline V gene data show CDR1 as WSHSY and CDR2 as SAAADI. Written as DNA, the CDR3 is TGCGCCAGCAGGGATAGCGGGGAAGGCGAGACCCAGTACTTC. Its translation is CASRDSGEGETQYF.

This chain connects TRBV18 to TRBJ2-7, with 7 bases that match TRBD1. Germline CDR1 and CDR2: KGHSH and LQKENI. Germline trimming cut 5 bases from V and 0 bases from J; bases unmatched to any gene: 4. The CDR3 totals 14 residues. The CDR3, as DNA: TGTGCCAGCTCAAGGGACAGCAACTCCTACGAGCAGTACTTC. Residues: CASSRDSNSYEQYF.

This clone was recorded only once. This chain links TRBV2 with TRBJ1-5; 7 nucleotides agree with TRBD1. CDR3 length equals 12 residues. V gave up 4 bases and J gave up 7 bases; unmatched junction bases: 1. Germline assignment: CDR1 SNHLY and CDR2 FYNNEI. The CDR3 loop is CASSGRGQPQHF. As DNA, the CDR3 is TGTGCCAGCAGTGGCAGGGGGCAGCCCCAGCATTTT.

This clone came up once. CDR3 sequence reads: CASSLGRVAKNIQYF. CDR3 nucleotide sequence: TGTGCCAGCAGCCTTGGCCGGGTCGCCAAAAACATTCAGTACTTC. V is TRBV6-5 and J is TRBJ2-4; D unresolved. CDR3 size: 15 residues. Looked up from germline, CDR1 is MNHEY and CDR2 is SVGAGI. V dropped 6 bases and J dropped 1 base, with 13 bases sitting between them.

The chain joins TRBV18 to TRBJ2-2, with 7 bases fitting TRBD2. Germline V gene data show CDR1 as KGHSH and CDR2 as LQKENI. V lost 3 bases and J lost 0; bases outside the gene matches: 7. The CDR3 has 17 amino acids. The CDR3 DNA is TGTGCCAGCTCACCCTCCGTTAGCGGGTCGAACACCGGGGAGCTGTTTTTT. Translation gives CASSPSVSGSNTGELFF.

The table lists this clone with a count of one. The chain links TRBV4-3 to TRBJ1-2; TRBD1 aligns across 10 bases. J was trimmed by 9 bases and V by 2 bases; bases with no gene match: 9. The CDR3 is 15 amino acids. CDR1 and CDR2 from the germline V gene are LGHNA and YSLEER. The DNA of the CDR3 is TGCGCCAGCAGCCAATTAACGGGGACAGGGGTCAGCTACACCTTC. As protein: CASSQLTGTGVSYTF.

The chain is built from TRBV11-2 and TRBJ2-2; D is perhaps TRBD1 (6 bases). The CDR3 is 17 residues long. V gave up 0 bases and J gave up 5 bases, with 16 bases separating them. CDR1 SGHAT and CDR2 FQNNGV come from the germline V gene. In DNA form, the CDR3 reads TGTGCCAGCAGCTTAGAATCTTCGGGACAAATAACCGGGGAGCTGTTTTTT. It specifies CASSLESSGQITGELFF.

The rearrangement joins TRBV13 to TRBJ2-3; 8 bases agree with TRBD2. Germline V gene sequence: CDR1 PRHDT, CDR2 FYEKMQ (reference sequence). The CDR3 is 15 residues long. J lost 2 bases, V lost 7 bases, and 8 bases had no gene match. Written as DNA, the CDR3 is TGTGCCAGCAAACGGGAGACTAGCGACACAGATACGCAGTATTTT. Residues: CASKRETSDTDTQYF.